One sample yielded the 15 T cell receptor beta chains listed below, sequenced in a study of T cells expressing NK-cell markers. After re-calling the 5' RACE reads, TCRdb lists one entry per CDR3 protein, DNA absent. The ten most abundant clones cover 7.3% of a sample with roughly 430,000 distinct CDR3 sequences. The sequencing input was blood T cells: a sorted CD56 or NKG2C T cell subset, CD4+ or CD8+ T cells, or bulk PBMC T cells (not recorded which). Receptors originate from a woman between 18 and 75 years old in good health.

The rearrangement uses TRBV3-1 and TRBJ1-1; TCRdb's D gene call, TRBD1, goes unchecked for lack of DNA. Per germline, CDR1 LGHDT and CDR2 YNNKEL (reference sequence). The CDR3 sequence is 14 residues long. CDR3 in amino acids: CASSLPGAVTEAFF.

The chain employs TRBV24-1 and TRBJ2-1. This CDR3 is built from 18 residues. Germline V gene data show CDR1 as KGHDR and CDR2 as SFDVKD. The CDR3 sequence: CATSDLHLSGSSYNEQFF.

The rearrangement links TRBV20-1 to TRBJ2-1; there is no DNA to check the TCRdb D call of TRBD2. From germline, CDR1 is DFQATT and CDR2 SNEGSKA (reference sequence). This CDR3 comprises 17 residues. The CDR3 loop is CSARDSGVRGAYNEQFF.

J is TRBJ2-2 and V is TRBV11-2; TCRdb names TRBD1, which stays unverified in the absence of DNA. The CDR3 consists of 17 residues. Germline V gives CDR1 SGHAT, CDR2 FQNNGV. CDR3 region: CASSWGLGGANTGELFF.

The CDR3 here is CASSFDQPQHF. The chain is built from TRBV6-6 and TRBJ1-5. The CDR3 has 11 amino acids. Looked up from germline, CDR1 is MNHNY and CDR2 is SVGAGI (reference sequence).

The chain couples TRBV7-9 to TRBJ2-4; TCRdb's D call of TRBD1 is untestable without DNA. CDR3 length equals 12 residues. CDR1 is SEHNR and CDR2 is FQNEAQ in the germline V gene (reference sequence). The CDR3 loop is CASSPGGQSQYF.

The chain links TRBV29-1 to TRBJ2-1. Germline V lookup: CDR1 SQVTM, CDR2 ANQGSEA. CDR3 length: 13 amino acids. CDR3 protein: CSVVTRNYNEQFF.

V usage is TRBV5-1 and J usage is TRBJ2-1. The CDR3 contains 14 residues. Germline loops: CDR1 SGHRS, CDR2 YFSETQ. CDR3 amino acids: CASSSHVSNYEQFF.

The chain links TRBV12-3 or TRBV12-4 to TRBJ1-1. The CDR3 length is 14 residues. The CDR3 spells CASSLSEVNTEAFF.

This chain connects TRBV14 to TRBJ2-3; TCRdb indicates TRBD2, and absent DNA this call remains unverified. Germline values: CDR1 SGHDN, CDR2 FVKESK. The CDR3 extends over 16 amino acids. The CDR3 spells CASSQGGGRPSDTQYF.

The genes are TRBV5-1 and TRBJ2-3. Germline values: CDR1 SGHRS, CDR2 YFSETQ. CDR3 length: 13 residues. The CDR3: CASRWASTDTQYF.

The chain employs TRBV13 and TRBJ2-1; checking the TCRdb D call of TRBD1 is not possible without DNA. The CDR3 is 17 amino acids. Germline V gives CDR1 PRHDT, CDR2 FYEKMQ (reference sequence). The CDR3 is CASSPPWGVRSYNEQFF.

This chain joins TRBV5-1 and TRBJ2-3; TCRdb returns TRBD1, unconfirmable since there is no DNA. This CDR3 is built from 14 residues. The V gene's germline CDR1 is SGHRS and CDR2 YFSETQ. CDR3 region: CASSPGQATDTQYF.

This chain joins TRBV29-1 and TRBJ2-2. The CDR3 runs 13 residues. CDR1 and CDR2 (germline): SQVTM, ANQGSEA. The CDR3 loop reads CSVMGMNTGELFF.

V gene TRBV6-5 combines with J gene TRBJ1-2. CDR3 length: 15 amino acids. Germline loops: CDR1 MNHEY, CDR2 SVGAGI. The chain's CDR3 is CASSYSKEGNYGYTF.